These 25 T cell receptor beta chains were sequenced from one sample in a study of blood T cell dynamics during melanoma immunotherapy. The assay was immunoSEQ multiplex PCR, and TCRdb's table has in-frame clones only and misses some. This sample has about 7,600 clones, with approximately 85% found just once. Time point: week 3, after first cycle of checkpoint inhibitor. Sample: blood, taken from a patient treated with checkpoint blockade. These receptors all come from a human donor with melanoma.

The chain couples TRBV7-8 to TRBJ2-7, with 12 nucleotides matching TRBD2. J was trimmed by 7 bases and V by 0 bases; bases with no gene match: 13. The germline CDR1 and CDR2 sequences are SGHVS and FQNEAQ. The CDR3 sequence is 18 residues long. DNA of the CDR3: TGTGCCAGCAGCTTAGCGGCACTAGCGGGAGGATTCCTGAAAGAGCAGTACTTC. It encodes CASSLAALAGGFLKEQYF. The complete variable domain, with remaining parts taken from reference TRBV7-8 and TRBJ2-7, reads GAGVSQSPRYKVAKRGQDVALRCDPISGHVSLFWYQQALGQGPEFLTYFQNEAQLDKSGLPSDRFFAERPEGSVSTLKIQRTQQEDSAVYLCASSLAALAGGFLKEQYFGPGTRLTVT.

This chain uses TRBV5-1 with TRBJ2-2; no clear D. Trimming cost V 0 bases and J 3 bases, with 6 bases left between them. The CDR3 consists of 14 residues. The germline V gene encodes CDR1 SGHRS and CDR2 YFSETQ. The CDR3 bases are TGCGCCAGCAGCTTGGGGACGGACACCGGGGAGCTGTTTTTT. This encodes CASSLGTDTGELFF.

The chain couples TRBV6-6 to TRBJ2-7, with D unresolved. V gave up 0 bases and J gave up 5 bases, with 11 bases separating them. Germline V gives CDR1 MNHNY, CDR2 SVGAGI (reference sequence). The CDR3 runs 14 residues. As DNA, the CDR3 is TGTGCCAGCAGTTACTCGCTACATGGGAACGAGCAGTACTTC. The encoded protein is CASSYSLHGNEQYF.

In this sample, this clone turned up a few times. At one end, the junction sequence differs from germline, possibly due to a read error. The genes are TRBV7-7 and TRBJ2-6, with TRBD1 matching over 10 bases. Germline V gives CDR1 SSHAT, CDR2 FNYEAQ (reference sequence). CDR3 size: 19 residues. As DNA, the CDR3 is TGTGCTAGCAGCCCCAGGGACAGGGGAAGACTCTCTGGGGCCAACGTCCTGACTTTC. Translation gives CASSPRDRGRLSGANVLTF.

This chain uses TRBV10-2 with TRBJ2-1; TRBD1 agrees at 9 bases. This CDR3 comprises 14 residues. Germline V gene lookup returns CDR1 WSHSY and CDR2 SAAADI. V lost 7 bases to trimming and J lost 2 bases; unmatched junction nucleotides: 3. The CDR3 DNA reads TGCGCCAGCACCGGGACAGGGACCTACAATGAGCAGTTCTTC. This encodes CASTGTGTYNEQFF.

CDR3 DNA sequence: TGCGCCAGCAGCCAAGTAGGTGATAACTATGGCTACACCTTC. Its translation: CASSQVGDNYGYTF. This sequence joins TRBV4-1 and TRBJ1-2, with D unresolved. With 1 base removed from V and 1 base from J, the gap between germline ends came to 7 bases. The CDR3 is 14 amino acids. CDR1 and CDR2 (germline): MGHRA, YSYEKL.

CDR3 amino acids: CSVVEATEAFF. For the CDR3, the DNA is TGCAGCGTTGTTGAAGCGACTGAAGCTTTCTTT. J is TRBJ1-1 and V is TRBV29-1; D not resolved. Germline CDR1 reads SQVTM; CDR2 reads ANQGSEA. Trimming stripped 4 bases from V and 5 bases from J, with 8 bases between. The CDR3 has 11 residues.

The chain has TRBV28 and TRBJ2-5; 9 bases are a match to TRBD1. CDR1 and CDR2 from the germline V gene are MDHEN and SYDVKM. Trimming removed 5 bases from V and 2 bases from J; junction bases left unmatched: 3. The length of the CDR3 is 14 residues. The CDR3 coding sequence is TGTGCCAGCAGTCTAGACAGGGGGCAAGAGACCCAGTACTTC. Translated: CASSLDRGQETQYF.

V gene TRBV6-1 combines with J gene TRBJ1-1, with D perhaps TRBD1 (6 bases). The CDR3 runs 15 residues. V was cut by 4 bases and J by 2 bases, with 14 bases left in between. Germline CDR1 reads MNHNS; CDR2 reads SASEGT. This CDR3 reads CASSAWGQSNTEAFF. The CDR3 nucleotides read TGTGCCAGCAGTGCGTGGGGGCAGTCCAACACTGAAGCTTTCTTT.

The V call is TRBV15, the J call TRBJ2-7, with a weak D call TRBD2 (6 bases). Trimming left V 5 bases short and J 5 bases short, with 16 bases between. The CDR3 loop spans 14 amino acids. The germline gives CDR1 LNHNV, CDR2 YYDKDF (reference sequence). CDR3 nucleotide sequence: TGTGCCACCAGCCGCCGGGCGGGGAACGACGAGCAGTACTTC. Its translation is CATSRRAGNDEQYF.

This chain connects TRBV5-1 to TRBJ2-7; D unresolved. CDR3 length: 13 residues. The V gene lost 0 bases and the J gene lost 0 bases, with 4 bases spanning the gap. Germline V lookup: CDR1 SGHRS, CDR2 YFSETQ. The CDR3 bases are TGCGCCAGCAGCTTGGGGTCCTCCTACGAGCAGTACTTC. Protein: CASSLGSSYEQYF.

The chain couples TRBV7-3 to TRBJ2-7; no definite D call. Trimming took off 1 base at V and 6 bases at J, with 4 bases between the two ends. The V gene's germline CDR1 is SGHTA and CDR2 FQGTGA. CDR3 length equals 11 residues. This chain's CDR3 is CASSLISEQYF. The CDR3, as DNA: TGTGCCAGCAGCTTAATCTCCGAGCAGTACTTC.

This clone was seen only a few times. The chain is built from TRBV21-1 and TRBJ1-1. TRBV21-1 represents a pseudogene. CDR3 length: 15 amino acids. The CDR3 DNA is TGTGCCAGCAGAACCTTGATAGCAATTCGCACTGAAGCTTTCTTT. Translation: CASRTLIAIRTEAFF.

The chain is built from TRBV19 and TRBJ1-5; 9 bases align to TRBD1. The ends lost 5 bases at V and 1 base at J; junction bases unmatched: 12. The CDR3 totals 18 residues. Germline CDR1 and CDR2: LNHDA and SQIVND (reference sequence). CDR3 loop: CASSSLLTGTGSNQPQHF. The CDR3 DNA reads as TGTGCCAGTAGTTCCTTACTAACCGGGACAGGGAGCAATCAGCCCCAGCATTTT.

The chain couples TRBV5-1 to TRBJ1-1, with TRBD1 as a possible D gene (5 bases). Between the trimmed V and J ends, which lost 0 bases and 4 bases, there was a span of 22 bases. This CDR3 has 18 residues. CDR1 and CDR2 (germline): SGHRS, YFSETQ. CDR3 loop: CASSLVGTVGIGGTEAFF. The CDR3 nucleotides are TGCGCCAGCAGCTTGGTAGGGACCGTTGGTATCGGAGGCACTGAAGCTTTCTTT. Full variable domain (missing parts from reference TRBV5-1 and TRBJ1-1): KAGVTQTPRYLIKTRGQQVTLSCSPISGHRSVSWYQQTPGQGLQFLFEYFSETQRNKGNFPGRFSGRQFSNSRSEMNVSTLELGDSALYLCASSLVGTVGIGGTEAFFGQGTRLTVV.

The chain combines TRBV10-3 with TRBJ1-5, with 9 bases matching TRBD1. The length of the CDR3 is 16 residues. The V gene's germline CDR1 is ENHRY and CDR2 SYGVKD. V trimming: 3 bases; J trimming: 0 bases; junction bases outside the gene matches: 3. DNA of the CDR3: TGTGCCATCAGTGACGGGACAGGGAATAGCAATCAGCCCCAGCATTTT. Amino acids: CAISDGTGNSNQPQHF.

This clone was recorded only once. This chain connects TRBV5-1 to TRBJ1-4, with D unresolved. Germline CDR1 reads SGHRS; CDR2 reads YFSETQ. The CDR3 is made up of 13 amino acids. V was clipped by 1 base and J by 12 bases, with 13 bases between them. The CDR3: CASSLNPTEELFF. As DNA, the CDR3 is TGCGCCAGCAGCTTGAACCCCACGGAAGAACTGTTTTTT. The full variable domain, in which reference TRBV5-1 and TRBJ1-4 provide the parts outside the CDR3, is KAGVTQTPRYLIKTRGQQVTLSCSPISGHRSVSWYQQTPGQGLQFLFEYFSETQRNKGNFPGRFSGRQFSNSRSEMNVSTLELGDSALYLCASSLNPTEELFFGSGTQLSVL.

V gene TRBV28 combines with J gene TRBJ1-2; 7 nucleotides match TRBD1. CDR1 MDHEN and CDR2 SYDVKM come from the germline V gene. CDR3 size: 15 residues. Trimming removed 2 bases from V and 6 bases from J; junction bases left unmatched: 9. The DNA of the CDR3 is TGTGCCAGCAGTTTAAATCCAGGGGGAATGAATGGCTACACCTTC. Translated: CASSLNPGGMNGYTF.

J is TRBJ1-5 and V is TRBV28; D not resolved. Looked up from germline, CDR1 is MDHEN and CDR2 is SYDVKM. The CDR3 consists of 14 residues. Trimming cost V 2 bases and J 2 bases, with 7 bases left between them. This chain's CDR3 is CASSLRFGNQPQHF. CDR3 sequence (DNA): TGTGCCAGCAGTTTAAGGTTTGGCAATCAGCCCCAGCATTTT.

This rearrangement joins TRBV28 to TRBJ2-7; 8 positions agree with TRBD2. V was pared by 0 bases and J by 3 bases, with 7 bases of the junction left unmatched. The V gene's germline CDR1 is MDHEN and CDR2 SYDVKM. The CDR3 has 16 residues. The DNA of the CDR3 is TGTGCCAGCAGTTTATGGCCGGGAGGGACCAACTACGAGCAGTACTTC. It specifies CASSLWPGGTNYEQYF.

The rearrangement uses TRBV28 and TRBJ2-7, with 13 bases fitting TRBD2. V lost 2 bases to trimming and J lost 0 bases; unmatched junction nucleotides: 13. Germline V gene sequence: CDR1 MDHEN, CDR2 SYDVKM. The CDR3 sequence is 20 residues long. CDR3 loop: CASSLLGPGLAGRSSYEQYF. CDR3 sequence (DNA): TGTGCCAGCAGTTTACTGGGGCCGGGACTAGCGGGGAGGAGCTCCTACGAGCAGTACTTC.

The chain carries TRBV7-9 and TRBJ1-4; the D is unclear. Trimming removed 10 bases at V and 4 bases at J, with 13 bases between. CDR3 length: 13 residues. Germline CDR1 SEHNR, CDR2 FQNEAQ (reference sequence). CDR3 DNA sequence: TGTGCCATCGTAGATCTGGATAATGAAAAACTGTTTTTT. Translation: CAIVDLDNEKLFF.

The chain combines TRBV11-2 with TRBJ1-2; D not certain. The CDR3 covers 11 residues. Germline V gene sequence: CDR1 SGHAT, CDR2 FQNNGV. Trimming left V 3 bases short and J 4 bases short, with 3 bases between. The CDR3 sequence is CASSFLYGYTF. The CDR3, as DNA: TGTGCCAGCAGCTTCCTCTATGGCTACACCTTC.

This chain uses TRBV5-1 with TRBJ2-7, with 9 bases aligning to TRBD1. This CDR3 has 14 amino acids. Germline CDR1 is SGHRS and CDR2 is YFSETQ. Trimming cost V 1 base and J 2 bases; bases outside gene matches: 1. The CDR3 loop is CASSLWTGAYEQYF. DNA for the CDR3: TGCGCCAGCAGCTTGTGGACAGGGGCCTACGAGCAGTACTTC. The full variable domain, completed using reference TRBV5-1 and TRBJ2-7, is KAGVTQTPRYLIKTRGQQVTLSCSPISGHRSVSWYQQTPGQGLQFLFEYFSETQRNKGNFPGRFSGRQFSNSRSEMNVSTLELGDSALYLCASSLWTGAYEQYFGPGTRLTVT.

The chain is built from TRBV21-1 and TRBJ2-7; the tabulated D call, TRBD2, remains unverified against the DNA. TRBV21-1 is assigned pseudogene status. CDR3 length: 16 amino acids. CDR3 sequence reads: CASRTSSRTWRGEQYF. CDR3 nucleotides: TGTGCCAGCAGGACCTCGTCCCGTACCTGGAGAGGGGAGCAGTACTTC.